Given below is one T cell receptor (beta chain) in context. These data belong to a study of control samples from healthy donors and cancer patients. Germline V gives CDR1 MNHEY, CDR2 SVGEGT. This CDR3 has 14 residues. Trimming stripped 0 bases from V and 10 bases from J, with 15 bases between. Libraries were prepared by immunoSEQ multiplex PCR; TCRdb keeps only in-frame clonotypes and omits some of them. The sample lists roughly 150,000 clones, around 90% occurring once. This clonotype originated in a man younger than 35 in good health. Source material: blood. The J gene is TRBJ1-2, the V gene TRBV6-2 or TRBV6-3; D is uncertain. CDR3 protein: CASSYSSIGSPYTF. In DNA form, the CDR3 reads TGTGCCAGCAGTTACTCTTCCATCGGCAGCCCCTACACCTTC.